The 12 T cell receptor beta chains below all came from one sample that was sequenced in a study of beta chain features in type 1 diabetes. Expressed TCRB transcripts were sequenced, since all the RNA that had been isolated was reverse transcribed. TCRdb keeps only in-frame clones here, not all; method: immunoSEQ multiplex PCR. The sample records approximately 330,000 clones, 11% being singletons. Source material: naive CD4+ T cells from blood. These receptors came from a woman aged 30 to 39 in good health.

This clone was seen a handful of times. The V call is TRBV4-3, the J call TRBJ2-7; the D gene is possibly TRBD1 (5 bases). Germline loops: CDR1 LGHNA, CDR2 YSLEER. V lost 3 bases and J 2 bases, leaving 14 bases between the germline ends. The CDR3 sequence is 15 residues long. In DNA, the CDR3 is TGCGCCAGCAGCCAGGATGGGGTGGGGCCCTACGAGCAGTACTTC. Protein: CASSQDGVGPYEQYF.

This clone came up a few times. The J gene is TRBJ2-2, the V gene TRBV7-2; a weak D match, TRBD1 (5 bases). The V end lost 5 bases, the J end lost 5 bases, and 9 bases lay between the germline ends. Germline values: CDR1 SGHTA, CDR2 FQGNSA. The CDR3 runs 13 residues. The chain's CDR3 is CASSQRQTGELFF. The CDR3 DNA reads as TGTGCCAGCAGCCAGCGACAGACCGGGGAGCTGTTTTTT.

J is TRBJ1-5 and V is TRBV7-2, with D uncertain. CDR3 length: 15 residues. The V gene's germline CDR1 is SGHTA and CDR2 FQGNSA. The V end was cut by 1 base, the J end by 0 bases, with 7 bases between. The CDR3 bases are TGTGCCAGCAGCTTAGTTTGGAGTAGCAATCAGCCCCAGCATTTT. Translation gives CASSLVWSSNQPQHF. The variable domain in full, with the rest retrieved from reference TRBV7-2 and TRBJ1-5, is GAGVSQSPSNKVTEKGKDVELRCDPISGHTALYWYRQSLGQGLEFLIYFQGNSAPDKSGLPSDRFSAERTGGSVSTLTIQRTQQEDSAVYLCASSLVWSSNQPQHFGDGTRLSIL.

This clone was seen more than once but under ten times. This chain uses TRBV4-2 with TRBJ2-1, with TRBD2 matching 16 bases. The CDR3 has 18 amino acids. Germline trimming cut 4 bases from V and 6 bases from J; bases unmatched to any gene: 9. Germline assignment: CDR1 LGHNA and CDR2 YNFKEQ. CDR3 bases: TGTGCCAGCAGCCCTTACACTGGGACTAGCGGGAGGGCCAATGAGCAGTTCTTC. This encodes CASSPYTGTSGRANEQFF.

The CDR3 DNA is TGTGCCAGCATCCCCATGGTCGGGATTAGCCGAGAGACCCAGTACTTC. Protein sequence: CASIPMVGISRETQYF. The rearrangement links TRBV7-9 to TRBJ2-5; TRBD2 might be the D (5 bases). CDR3 length equals 16 residues. The V end was cut by 7 bases, the J end by 4 bases, with 22 bases between. Germline assignment: CDR1 SEHNR and CDR2 FQNEAQ (reference sequence).

This clone came up a few times. V and J are TRBV4-2 and TRBJ1-1; 7 nucleotides match TRBD1. V lost 3 bases, J lost 5 bases, and 12 bases stayed unmatched. From germline, CDR1 is LGHNA and CDR2 YNFKEQ. This CDR3 is 16 amino acids long. The CDR3 protein is CASSQDDRARRTEAFF. Here the CDR3 DNA reads TGTGCCAGCAGCCAGGACGACAGGGCGCGAAGGACTGAAGCTTTCTTT.

This CDR3 is CASSLVASGRETQYF. Here the CDR3 DNA reads TGTGCCAGCAGCTTAGTTGCTAGCGGGAGGGAGACCCAGTACTTC. The V call is TRBV7-9, the J call TRBJ2-5, with TRBD2 matching 11 bases. Trimming cost V 1 base and J 5 bases; bases outside gene matches: 3. Germline V gene lookup returns CDR1 SEHNR and CDR2 FQNEAQ (reference sequence). The CDR3 is 15 residues long.

This rearrangement joins TRBV7-6 to TRBJ2-7; TRBD1 agrees at 8 bases. In germline, CDR1 is SGHVS, CDR2 FNYEAQ. With V trimmed by 1 base and J by 5 bases, 10 bases remained unmatched. The CDR3 is made up of 16 amino acids. DNA of the CDR3: TGTGCCAGCAGCTTAGGACCGGGACAGGACACAAACGAGCAGTACTTC. It codes for CASSLGPGQDTNEQYF.

Only a few counts were recorded for this clone. This rearrangement joins TRBV27 to TRBJ2-7, with 7 nucleotides matching TRBD2. Germline V gives CDR1 MNHEY, CDR2 SMNVEV (reference sequence). J lost 4 bases, V lost 5 bases, and 11 bases had no gene match. This CDR3 has 15 residues. The CDR3 nucleotides read TGTGCCAGCAGTCCTTCGGGGCGGGAGCGTTACGAGCAGTACTTC. It translates to CASSPSGRERYEQYF.

A few counts support this clone. The V and J genes are TRBV7-9 and TRBJ2-4; tentative D call: TRBD2 (5 bases). The germline gives CDR1 SEHNR, CDR2 FQNEAQ (reference sequence). This CDR3 region has 19 residues. The V and J ends lost 0 bases and 0 bases respectively, with 18 bases between them. Written as DNA, the CDR3 is TGTGCCAGCAGCTTAGCGGTAGGAGGTCACCTCATAGCCAAAAACATTCAGTACTTC. Residues: CASSLAVGGHLIAKNIQYF.

This rearrangement joins TRBV19 to TRBJ2-7, with 8 bases that match TRBD1. Germline V gives CDR1 LNHDA, CDR2 SQIVND (reference sequence). V lost 3 bases, J lost 5 bases, and 6 bases stayed unmatched. The CDR3 is 14 amino acids. CDR3 in DNA: TGTGCCAGTAGTATTCAGGGGGCGAACGACGAGCAGTACTTC. Translated, it gives CASSIQGANDEQYF.

This clone was detected only a few times. The rearrangement links TRBV4-3 to TRBJ2-7; no firm D call. CDR1 is LGHNA and CDR2 is YSLEER in the germline V gene. The CDR3 runs to 16 residues. V was shortened by 0 bases and J by 0 bases, with 12 bases between the two germline ends. In nucleotides, the CDR3 is TGCGCCAGCAGCCAAGAAGTCGGTCGACACTCCTACGAGCAGTACTTC. Translated, it gives CASSQEVGRHSYEQYF.